The clone carrying this T cell receptor beta chain was found a few times. Its antigen is as yet unknown. These data are taken from a study of early T cells in non-severe SARS-CoV-2 infection. Study-wide context: The study sequenced bulk RNA from unsorted whole blood, with chains unpaired. The study's findings and limits: Matching against VDJdb likely underestimated virus-specific expansions, favoring anti-spike CD8.

V shed 0 bases and J shed 1 base, with 3 bases lying between them. From germline, CDR1 is MRHNA and CDR2 SNTAGT. The CDR3 consists of 13 residues. Individual cDNA molecules were tagged with unique molecular identifiers. TCRdb processed the 5' RACE reads anew with MiXCR; each CDR3 protein has one entry. The sample has fewer than 85,000 distinct CDR3 sequences; about a sixth are singletons. Material for sequencing was whole blood. The clonotype was recovered from an adult who was a healthcare worker with PCR-confirmed SARS-CoV-2 infection or an uninfected control (not recorded which). The chain employs TRBV6-4 and TRBJ1-1; D unresolved. The CDR3: CASSDSWNTEAFF. DNA of the CDR3: TGTGCCAGCAGTGACTCGTGGAACACTGAAGCTTTCTTT.